This T cell receptor beta chain was sequenced during a study of metastatic and nonmetastatic thyroid tumors. TCRdb re-clonotyped the PCR reads through MiXCR. This sample has 75,000 to 100,000 clones, with 12% found just once. This clone has ten or more counts. This CDR3 spans 15 amino acids. The germline V and J ends were trimmed by 3 bases and 3 bases, with 12 bases remaining between them. CDR1 is SGDLS, CDR2 YYNGEE, per germline. Thyroid surgery was performed in patients who had received no treatment beforehand. The gene calls are TRBV9 and TRBJ2-2; D may be TRBD1 (5 bases). Material: blood. This TCR was recovered from a female donor with papillary thyroid cancer or a benign thyroid nodule (not recorded which). Some clones in this sample may be carry-over from other donors' samples. CDR3 coding DNA: TGTGCCAGCAGCGAACAAGGGGCATACACCGGGGAGCTGTTTTTT. Protein product: CASSEQGAYTGELFF.